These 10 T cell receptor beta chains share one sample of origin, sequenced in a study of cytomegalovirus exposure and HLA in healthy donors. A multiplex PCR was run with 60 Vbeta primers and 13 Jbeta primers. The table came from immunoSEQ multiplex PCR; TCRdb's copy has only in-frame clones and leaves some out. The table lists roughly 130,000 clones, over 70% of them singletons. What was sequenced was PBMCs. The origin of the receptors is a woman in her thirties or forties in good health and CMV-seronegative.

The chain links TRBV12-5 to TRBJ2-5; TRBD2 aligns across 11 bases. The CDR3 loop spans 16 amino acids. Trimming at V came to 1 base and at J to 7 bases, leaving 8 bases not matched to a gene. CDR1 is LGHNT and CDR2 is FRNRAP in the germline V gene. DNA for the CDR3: TGTGCTAGTGGTTTGGCACTAGCGGGAGCCGGAGGGACCCAGTACTTC. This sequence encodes CASGLALAGAGGTQYF.

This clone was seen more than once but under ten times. This CDR3 is CASSQEVEDYGYTF. The CDR3 DNA reads TGTGCCAGCAGCCAAGAGGTCGAGGACTATGGCTACACCTTC. This chain links TRBV4-2 with TRBJ1-2; D is undetermined. Germline V gene data show CDR1 as LGHNA and CDR2 as YNFKEQ. Between the trimmed V and J ends, which lost 0 bases and 3 bases, there was a span of 8 bases. The CDR3 sequence is 14 residues long.

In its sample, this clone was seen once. The CDR3 protein is CASSQDFSYEQYF. CDR3 DNA sequence: TGCGCCAGCAGCCAAGATTTTAGCTACGAGCAGTACTTC. V gene TRBV4-1 combines with J gene TRBJ2-7; D unresolved. The germline V and J ends were trimmed by 0 bases and 3 bases, with 6 bases remaining between them. Per germline, CDR1 MGHRA and CDR2 YSYEKL. The CDR3 is made up of 13 amino acids.

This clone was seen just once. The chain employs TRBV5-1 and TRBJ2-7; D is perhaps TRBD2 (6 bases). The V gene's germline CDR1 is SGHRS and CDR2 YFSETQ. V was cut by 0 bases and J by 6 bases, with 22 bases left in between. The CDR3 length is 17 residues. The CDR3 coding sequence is TGCGCCAGCAGCTTGGATGAGGATAGCGGCTTCCCCTGCGAGCAGTACTTC. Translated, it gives CASSLDEDSGFPCEQYF.

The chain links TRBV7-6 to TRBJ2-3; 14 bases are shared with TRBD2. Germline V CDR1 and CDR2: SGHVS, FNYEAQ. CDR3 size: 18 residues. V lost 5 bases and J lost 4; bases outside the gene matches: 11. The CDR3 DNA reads TGTGCCAGCAGCCAGACTAGCGGGGGGGCCTATGGGGCAGATACGCAGTATTTT. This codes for CASSQTSGGAYGADTQYF. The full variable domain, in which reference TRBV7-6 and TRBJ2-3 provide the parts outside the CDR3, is GAGVSQSPRYKVTKRGQDVALRCDPISGHVSLYWYRQALGQGPEFLTYFNYEAQQDKSGLPNDRFSAERPEGSISTLTIQRTEQRDSAMYRCASSQTSGGAYGADTQYFGPGTRLTVL.

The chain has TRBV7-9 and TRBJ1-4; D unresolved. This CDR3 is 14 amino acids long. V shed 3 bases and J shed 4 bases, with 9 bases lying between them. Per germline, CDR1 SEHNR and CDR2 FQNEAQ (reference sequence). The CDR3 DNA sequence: TGTGCCAGCAGCTTTGGGCAGGATAATGAAAAACTGTTTTTT. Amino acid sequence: CASSFGQDNEKLFF.

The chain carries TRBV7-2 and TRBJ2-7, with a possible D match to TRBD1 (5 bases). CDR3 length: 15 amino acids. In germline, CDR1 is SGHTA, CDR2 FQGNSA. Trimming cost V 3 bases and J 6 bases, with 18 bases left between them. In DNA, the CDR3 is TGTGCCAGCAGCTTCGACCAGGGCGGCCATTTCGAGCAGTACTTC. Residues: CASSFDQGGHFEQYF.

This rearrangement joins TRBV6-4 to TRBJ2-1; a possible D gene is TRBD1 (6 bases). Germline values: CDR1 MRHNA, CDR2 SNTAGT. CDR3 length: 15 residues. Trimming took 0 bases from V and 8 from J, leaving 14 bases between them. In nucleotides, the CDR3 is TGTGCCAGCAGTGACTCGCCGGGGTCAGGGGATGAGCAGTTCTTC. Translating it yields CASSDSPGSGDEQFF.

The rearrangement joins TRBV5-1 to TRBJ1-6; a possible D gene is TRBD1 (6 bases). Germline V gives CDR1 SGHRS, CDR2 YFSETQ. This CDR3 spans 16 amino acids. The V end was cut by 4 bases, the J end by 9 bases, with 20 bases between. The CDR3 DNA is TGCGCCAGCAGCCACCGGTTTACAGGGAATTCTTCACCCCTCCACTTT. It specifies CASSHRFTGNSSPLHF. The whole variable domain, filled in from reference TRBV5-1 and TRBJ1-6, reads KAGVTQTPRYLIKTRGQQVTLSCSPISGHRSVSWYQQTPGQGLQFLFEYFSETQRNKGNFPGRFSGRQFSNSRSEMNVSTLELGDSALYLCASSHRFTGNSSPLHFGNGTRLTVT.

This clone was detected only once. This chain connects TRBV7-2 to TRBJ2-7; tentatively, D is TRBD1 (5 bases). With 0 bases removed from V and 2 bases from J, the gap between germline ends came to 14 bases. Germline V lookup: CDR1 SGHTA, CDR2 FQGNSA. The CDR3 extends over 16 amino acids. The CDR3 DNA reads TGTGCCAGCAGCTTAGCCTCGACAGTGACCACCTACGAGCAGTACTTC. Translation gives CASSLASTVTTYEQYF.